This record looks at one T cell receptor beta chain sequence and its context. Germline is not matched at one junction end, which may reflect a read error. Original handling: Cell counts per sample came from amplifying reference gene primers. Here immunoSEQ multiplex PCR was the method, and the copy in TCRdb shows in-frame clones only, minus some. The V and J calls and clone size come from that table; D and trimming were worked out from the DNA. The repertoire has 71,000 or so clones, 85% to 90% of them found once; the top ten carry around 7.9%. This entry belongs to a study of blood T cell repertoires in COVID-19. About the research overall: COVID-19 samples collected from the United States, Italy and Spain covered acute and convalescent phases. PBMCs, B-cell-depleted T cells, or T cells were the source of the cDNA or gDNA that made up the material.

The CDR3 contains 13 residues. Per germline, CDR1 MNHNY and CDR2 SVGAGI (reference sequence). This TCR came from a man aged 50 to 59 with active COVID-19. This chain joins TRBV6-6 and TRBJ1-4; D may be TRBD1 (6 bases). The sample was peripheral blood. The CDR3: CASCYRAGEKLFF. In DNA form, the CDR3 reads TGTGCCAGCTGTTACAGGGCAGGGGAAAAACTGTTTTTT.